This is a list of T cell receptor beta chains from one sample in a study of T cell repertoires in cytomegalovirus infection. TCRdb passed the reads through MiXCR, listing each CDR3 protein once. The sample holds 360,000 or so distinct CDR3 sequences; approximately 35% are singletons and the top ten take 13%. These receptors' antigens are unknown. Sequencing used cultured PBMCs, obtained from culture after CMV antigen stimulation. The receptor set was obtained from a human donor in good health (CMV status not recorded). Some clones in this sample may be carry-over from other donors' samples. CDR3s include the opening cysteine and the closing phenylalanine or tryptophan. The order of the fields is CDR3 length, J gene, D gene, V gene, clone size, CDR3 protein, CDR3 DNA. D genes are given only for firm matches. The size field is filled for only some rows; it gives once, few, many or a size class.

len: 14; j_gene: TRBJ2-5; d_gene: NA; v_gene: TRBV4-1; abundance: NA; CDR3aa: CASSLIVGIETQYF; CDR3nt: TGCGCCAGCAGCCTTATCGTAGGGATAGAGACCCAGTACTTC
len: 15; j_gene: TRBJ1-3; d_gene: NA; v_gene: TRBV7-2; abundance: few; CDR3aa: CASSLVHRSGNTIYF; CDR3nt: TGTGCCAGCAGCTTGGTTCATCGCTCTGGAAACACCATATATTTT
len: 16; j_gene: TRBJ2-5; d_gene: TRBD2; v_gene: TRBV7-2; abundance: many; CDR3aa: CASSLARAGGTETQYF; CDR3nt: TGTGCCAGCAGCTTAGCGCGGGCGGGAGGGACGGAGACCCAGTACTTC
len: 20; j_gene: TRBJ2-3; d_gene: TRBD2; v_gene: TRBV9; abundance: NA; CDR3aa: CASSVKFGTSGPWGTDTQYF; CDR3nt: TGTGCCAGCAGCGTAAAGTTCGGGACTAGCGGGCCCTGGGGGACAGATACGCAGTATTTT
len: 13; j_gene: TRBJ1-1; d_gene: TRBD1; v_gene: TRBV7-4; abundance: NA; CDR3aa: CASSHRGDSLAFF; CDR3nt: TGTGCCAGCAGCCACCGGGGGGACAGCTTGGCTTTCTTT
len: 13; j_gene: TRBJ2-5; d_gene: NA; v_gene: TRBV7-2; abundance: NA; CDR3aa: CASSLMRGETQYF; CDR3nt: TGTGCCAGCAGCTTAATGCGAGGGGAGACCCAGTACTTC
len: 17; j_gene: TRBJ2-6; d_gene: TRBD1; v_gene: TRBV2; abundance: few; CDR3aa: CASTTGDWVSGANVLTF; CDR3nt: TGTGCCAGCACAACAGGGGATTGGGTATCAGGAGCCAACGTCCTGACTTTC
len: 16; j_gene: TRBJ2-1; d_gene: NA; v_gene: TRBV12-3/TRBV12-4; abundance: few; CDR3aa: CASSLAFLSSYNEQFF; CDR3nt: TGTGCCAGCAGTTTAGCGTTCTTGAGCTCCTACAATGAGCAGTTCTTC
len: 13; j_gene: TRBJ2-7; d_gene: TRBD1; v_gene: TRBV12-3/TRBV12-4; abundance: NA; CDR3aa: CASSSQGSYEQYF; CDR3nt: TGTGCCAGCAGTTCACAGGGGTCCTACGAGCAGTACTTC
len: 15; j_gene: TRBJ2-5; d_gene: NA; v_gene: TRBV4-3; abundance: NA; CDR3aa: CASSQDHNREETQYF; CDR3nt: TGCGCCAGCAGCCAAGATCATAACAGGGAAGAGACCCAGTACTTC